This entry concerns a single TCR beta chain. Its antigen is still unknown. Time point: week 47, end of study. Alongside topical imiquimod, each dose of vaccine comprised 300 ug of mutant IDH1 20-mer peptide. This table comes from immunoSEQ multiplex PCR, and its TCRdb copy is limited to in-frame clones, with some not included. The sample lists tens of thousands of clones, less than 85% seen once, with 15% to 20% in the top ten. Trimming took off 3 bases at V and 2 bases at J, with 18 bases between the two ends. The CDR3 sequence is 17 residues long. Germline V gene sequence: CDR1 SGHRS, CDR2 YFSETQ. This specimen belongs to a study of a mutant IDH1 vaccine in newly diagnosed glioma.

The chain links TRBV5-1 to TRBJ1-3, with D unresolved. The sequencing used PBMCs, collected from a glioma patient whose treatment included an IDH1 peptide vaccine. The sequence derives from a man younger than 30 with glioma. Some clones in this sample may be carry-over from other donors' samples. CDR3 sequence: CASSSTPRGFTGNTIYF. The CDR3 bases are TGCGCCAGCAGCTCGACCCCTAGAGGGTTCACTGGAAACACCATATATTTT.